These 10 T cell receptor beta chains came from one sample sequenced in a study of blood T cell repertoires in COVID-19. Profiled with immunoSEQ multiplex PCR; TCRdb holds only in-frame clones, not every one. The sample has approximately 130,000 clones, under 85% seen once. Sequencing was performed on PBMCs or T cells enriched from blood (not recorded which). The receptor source for this set is a man under 40 who had recovered from COVID-19.

The rearrangement joins TRBV9 to TRBJ1-5; a possible D gene is TRBD1 (6 bases). Per germline, CDR1 SGDLS and CDR2 YYNGEE. This CDR3 comprises 15 residues. V lost 4 bases, J lost 2 bases, and 13 bases lay in between. DNA for the CDR3: TGTGCCAGCAGCCCAGGGGTATATGGCAATCAGCCCCAGCATTTT. Protein: CASSPGVYGNQPQHF.

This clone was observed once. The chain couples TRBV6-5 to TRBJ1-6; D not resolved. This CDR3 contains 12 residues. Trimming took off 4 bases at V and 10 bases at J, with 8 bases between the two ends. The germline CDR1 and CDR2 sequences are MNHEY and SVGAGI. In nucleotides, the CDR3 is TGTGCCAGCAGTTTGGGAGGGTCACCCCTCCACTTT. This codes for CASSLGGSPLHF.

The rearrangement links TRBV19 to TRBJ1-1; TRBD1 matches 12 bases. CDR1 is LNHDA and CDR2 is SQIVND in the germline V gene (reference sequence). V shed 6 bases, J shed 4 bases, and the junction held 6 bases outside the gene matches. The CDR3 runs to 15 residues. CDR3 residues: CASSLGQGAGTEAFF. CDR3 in DNA: TGTGCCAGTAGCCTGGGACAGGGGGCAGGCACTGAAGCTTTCTTT.

This clone has more than one count but fewer than ten. The V and J genes are TRBV2 and TRBJ2-7; the match to TRBD2 covers 8 bases. CDR1 SNHLY and CDR2 FYNNEI come from the germline V gene. CDR3 length equals 16 residues. Trimming removed 6 bases from V and 0 bases from J; junction bases left unmatched: 10. The DNA for the CDR3 is TGTGCCAGCAGCCCGAGAGGACTAGCTCGCTCCTACGAGCAGTACTTC. This codes for CASSPRGLARSYEQYF.

The gene calls are TRBV7-9 and TRBJ2-7, with TRBD2 identical over 10 bases. The CDR3 sequence is 15 residues long. Germline loops: CDR1 SEHNR, CDR2 FQNEAQ (reference sequence). V shed 5 bases, J shed 2 bases, and the junction held 6 bases outside the gene matches. In nucleotides, the CDR3 is TGTGCCAGCAGCCATCGGACTAGCGGCACCTACGAGCAGTACTTC. Its protein is CASSHRTSGTYEQYF.

The chain carries TRBV6-2 or TRBV6-3 and TRBJ1-1; D perhaps matches TRBD1 (6 bases). CDR1 MNHEY and CDR2 SVGEGT come from the germline V gene. The CDR3 covers 15 residues. Deletions cut 2 bases from V and 1 base from J, with 11 bases between. CDR3 DNA sequence: TGTGCCAGCAGTTACGGGGGACAACCGAACACTGAAGCTTTCTTT. It yields the protein CASSYGGQPNTEAFF.

On this clone: A single base separates this from a much larger clone, so it may be a read error. This sequence joins TRBV18 and TRBJ2-7, with TRBD2 matching 8 bases. Looked up from germline, CDR1 is KGHSH and CDR2 is LQKENI. V shed 6 bases and J 3 bases; nucleotides not matched to a gene: 7. The CDR3 extends over 14 amino acids. As DNA, the CDR3 is TGTGCCAGCTCTCTACCGGGGGGGGGCTACGAGCAGTACTTC. It yields the protein CASSLPGGGYEQYF.

In its sample, this clone was seen a few times. The rearrangement links TRBV5-1 to TRBJ1-6; D might be TRBD1 (6 bases). Deletions cut 8 bases from V and 0 bases from J, with 12 bases between. There are 15 residues in the CDR3. The V gene's germline CDR1 is SGHRS and CDR2 YFSETQ. The CDR3 sequence is CASSTGSSYNSPLHF. The DNA of the CDR3 is TGCGCCAGTTCCACAGGGAGCTCCTATAATTCACCCCTCCACTTT.

The V and J genes are TRBV18 and TRBJ2-1, with a tentative D call TRBD1 (5 bases). This CDR3 contains 14 residues. The V end was cut by 2 bases, the J end by 8 bases, with 13 bases between. CDR1 and CDR2 (germline): KGHSH, LQKENI. The DNA for the CDR3 is TGTGCCAGCTCACCAAACCAGGGCAGCGATGAGCAGTTCTTC. Translating it yields CASSPNQGSDEQFF.

The chain is built from TRBV4-1 and TRBJ1-4; 9 bases are shared with TRBD1. Germline CDR1 is MGHRA and CDR2 is YSYEKL. The trim removed 3 bases at V and 6 bases at J, leaving 8 bases unmatched. The CDR3 loop spans 16 amino acids. CDR3 in amino acids: CASSQAQGAGHEKLFF. In DNA form, the CDR3 reads TGCGCCAGCAGCCAGGCACAGGGGGCGGGTCATGAAAAACTGTTTTTT.